Listed below are T cell receptor beta chains from one sample, sequenced in a study of OX40 agonist ivuxolimab in advanced cancers. Some clones are missing from TCRdb's copy, which holds only in-frame ones; the method was immunoSEQ multiplex PCR. The sample lists about 35,000 clones; around four fifths were seen once. The specimen comprised CD4+ or CD8+ T cells sorted from blood, sampled in a trial of the OX40 agonist ivuxolimab. The receptors were gathered from an adult with an advanced solid tumor such as melanoma, head and neck, liver or kidney cancer. CDR3s include the opening cysteine and the closing phenylalanine or tryptophan. A D gene is named only where the DNA matches it firmly. Only some rows state a clone size, as once, few, many or a class for expanded clones.

V gene,J gene,clone size,D gene,CDR3 protein,CDR3 DNA
TRBV7-3,TRBJ1-1,.,.,CASSLTGNTEAFF,TGTGCCAGCAGCCTGACAGGGAACACTGAAGCTTTCTTT
TRBV21-1,TRBJ2-7,few,.,CASSKEGFVSYEQYF,TGTGCCAGCAGCAAAGAGGGGTTCGTGTCCTACGAGCAGTACTTC
TRBV7-6,TRBJ2-3,once,TRBD2,CASSFGLTSGGPSTDTQYF,TGTGCCAGCAGCTTCGGGTTGACAAGCGGGGGCCCTAGCACAGATACGCAGTATTTT
TRBV27,TRBJ2-6,.,TRBD2,CASRLASGGHLSSGANVLTF,TGTGCCAGCAGGCTAGCGAGCGGGGGGCACTTGAGCTCTGGGGCCAACGTCCTGACTTTC
TRBV27,TRBJ2-2,.,.,CASSLSSGELFF,TGTGCCAGCAGTTTATCTTCCGGGGAGCTGTTTTTT
TRBV28,TRBJ1-2,.,TRBD1,CASSLGPGQGPYYGYTF,TGTGCCAGCAGTTTAGGGCCGGGACAGGGCCCGTACTATGGCTACACCTTC
TRBV15,TRBJ1-2,.,.,CATSRDALNTGRYGYTF,TGTGCCACCAGCAGAGATGCACTGAACACCGGTCGATATGGCTACACCTTC
TRBV30,TRBJ1-4,.,.,CAWSGGDFQEKLFF,TGTGCCTGGAGTGGGGGGGACTTTCAAGAAAAACTGTTTTTT
TRBV4-1,TRBJ2-5,many,.,CASSQERRETQYF,TGCGCCAGCAGCCAAGAGCGGCGGGAGACCCAGTACTTC
TRBV4-2,TRBJ2-7,.,.,CASSQEGGGGNNYEQYF,TGTGCCAGCAGCCAAGAGGGGGGCGGGGGAAACAACTACGAGCAGTACTTC
TRBV19,TRBJ2-5,.,TRBD2,CASSTTSGVETQYF,TGTGCCAGTAGTACGACTAGCGGGGTAGAGACCCAGTACTTC
TRBV28,TRBJ2-7,.,.,CASSSGPSYEQYF,TGTGCCAGCAGTTCGGGGCCTTCCTACGAGCAGTACTTC
TRBV29-1,TRBJ1-1,.,.,CSVISLNTEAFF,TGCAGCGTTATATCCCTAAACACTGAAGCTTTCTTT
TRBV9,TRBJ2-2,.,TRBD1,CASSAGTGAGELFF,TGTGCCAGCAGCGCCGGGACAGGTGCCGGGGAGCTGTTTTTT
TRBV5-1,TRBJ2-2,.,.,CASNLRGAQESGELFF,TGCGCCAGCAACCTCAGGGGCGCCCAGGAGAGCGGGGAGCTGTTTTTT
TRBV11-1,TRBJ2-7,.,TRBD2,CASSFAGVAYEQYF,TGTGCCAGCAGCTTCGCGGGGGTGGCCTACGAGCAGTACTTC
TRBV19,TRBJ1-5,.,.,CASTVWLESSQPQHF,TGTGCCAGTACCGTCTGGTTAGAATCAAGTCAGCCCCAGCATTTT
TRBV7-2,TRBJ2-7,.,.,CASSLGDSSYEQYF,TGTGCCAGCAGCTTAGGGGACTCCTCCTACGAGCAGTACTTC
TRBV28,TRBJ1-5,.,TRBD1,CASSFLDREEPQHF,TGTGCCAGCAGTTTTCTCGACAGGGAGGAGCCCCAGCATTTT
TRBV28,TRBJ2-1,.,TRBD2,CASSIVTSGVYNEQFF,TGTGCCAGCAGTATTGTGACTAGCGGGGTCTACAATGAGCAGTTCTTC
TRBV6-4,TRBJ2-2,.,TRBD1,CASSDGTANTGELFF,TGTGCCAGCAGCGACGGGACAGCGAACACCGGGGAGCTGTTTTTT
TRBV27,TRBJ2-3,once,.,CASKPTSTDTQYF,TGTGCCAGCAAGCCGACTAGCACAGATACGCAGTATTTT
TRBV4-1,TRBJ1-1,.,.,CASSLQGNTEAFF,TGCGCCAGCTCCTTACAGGGGAACACTGAAGCTTTCTTT
TRBV18,TRBJ2-3,.,TRBD2,CASSPEAGGAGVTQYF,TGTGCCAGCTCACCCGAGGCGGGGGGGGCCGGAGTTACGCAGTATTTT
TRBV28,TRBJ1-5,.,.,CASSSRAPISNQPQHF,TGTGCCAGCAGCTCCCGGGCCCCGATTAGCAATCAGCCCCAGCATTTT
TRBV11-2,TRBJ1-2,.,.,CASSSTTPGAYGYTF,TGTGCCAGCAGCTCAACTACCCCGGGGGCCTATGGCTACACCTTC
TRBV7-9,TRBJ2-1,.,.,CASSFPNRKLAEQYNEQFF,TGTGCCAGCAGCTTCCCAAACAGGAAGTTAGCGGAACAATACAATGAGCAGTTCTTC